The 24 T cell receptor beta chains listed next were all sequenced from one sample in a study of metastatic and nonmetastatic thyroid tumors. TCRdb re-processed the PCR reads through MiXCR. Of around 23,000 clones in the sample, approximately 30% were seen once. Thyroid surgery had not been preceded by any treatment in any patient. Sequencing was performed on blood. These receptors all come from a female donor with papillary thyroid cancer or a benign thyroid nodule (not recorded which). Some clones in this sample may be carry-over from other donors' samples.

This clone came up many times. Other DNA sequences from this sample encode an identical CDR3 as well. The genes are TRBV20-1 and TRBJ2-3; D may be TRBD1 or TRBD2 (5 bases each). The CDR3 contains 12 residues. The V gene lost 1 base and the J gene lost 8 bases, with 10 bases spanning the gap. Germline V gene sequence: CDR1 DFQATT, CDR2 SNEGSKA (reference sequence). This chain's CDR3 is CSARVGEITQYF. The DNA of the CDR3 is TGCAGTGCTAGAGTGGGGGAGATTACGCAGTATTTT.

This clone was recorded at least ten times. The genes are TRBV27 and TRBJ1-2; no clear D gene. Trimming removed 5 bases at V and 7 bases at J, with 14 bases between. This CDR3 is 13 amino acids long. CDR1 is MNHEY and CDR2 is SMNVEV in the germline V gene (reference sequence). DNA for the CDR3: TGTGCCAGCAGTCCCGACCCTCCGGGTGGCTACACCTTC. Its protein product is CASSPDPPGGYTF.

V and J are TRBV6-2 or TRBV6-3 and TRBJ2-7, with a tentative D call TRBD2 (6 bases). V lost 6 bases and J lost 2, with 14 bases in between. CDR3 length: 14 amino acids. Germline V gene data show CDR1 as MNHEY and CDR2 as SVGEGT. The CDR3 region is CASSITGVPYEQYV. DNA of the CDR3: TGTGCCAGCAGCATAACGGGGGTTCCCTACGAGCAGTACGTC.

This clone was observed a few times. The chain has TRBV7-6 and TRBJ1-1; D not resolved. The CDR3 has 15 residues. V lost 1 base, J lost 4 bases, and 13 bases lay in between. CDR1 and CDR2 (germline): SGHVS, FNYEAQ. The CDR3 coding sequence is TGTGCCAGCAGCTTAGAGCACGGGTCCGTCACTGAAGCTTTCTTT. This sequence encodes CASSLEHGSVTEAFF.

J is TRBJ2-1 and V is TRBV9; 8 bases fit TRBD2. Germline V gene sequence: CDR1 SGDLS, CDR2 YYNGEE. Trimming cost V 4 bases and J 12 bases; bases outside gene matches: 15. This CDR3 has 15 residues. For the CDR3, the DNA is TGTGCCAGCAGCCAAGGGCTAGCGGGCGCGCGTGCGCAGTTCTTC. Its translation: CASSQGLAGARAQFF.

The rearrangement joins TRBV20-1 to TRBJ1-2; TRBD1 matches at 8 bases. Germline CDR1 DFQATT, CDR2 SNEGSKA (reference sequence). J lost 8 bases, V lost 5 bases, and 13 bases had no gene match. The CDR3 runs 14 residues. The DNA for the CDR3 is TGCAGTGCTTCTCCAGGGGGCCTGGGGCAGGGCTACACCTTC. Encoded protein: CSASPGGLGQGYTF.

This clone is labeled medium-sized. The chain recombines TRBV6-1 with TRBJ1-2; unclear D gene. CDR1 is MNHNS, CDR2 SASEGT, per germline. Trimming removed 2 bases at V and 0 bases at J, with 10 bases between. The length of the CDR3 is 15 residues. CDR3 sequence: CASSEHSRPNYGYTF. The CDR3 DNA sequence: TGTGCCAGCAGTGAACATTCCAGGCCTAACTATGGCTACACCTTC.

The V call is TRBV12-3 or TRBV12-4, the J call TRBJ2-5; D is perhaps TRBD1 (6 bases). V shed 4 bases and J shed 5 bases, with 14 bases lying between them. This CDR3 is built from 14 residues. In DNA, the CDR3 is TGTGCCAGCAGTTACAGGGATCTGGACGAGACCCAGTACTTC. Amino acids: CASSYRDLDETQYF.

Judged by abundance, this clone is medium-sized. The junction and the germline gene differ at one end; a read error may be behind it. The chain uses TRBV20-1 and TRBJ1-2, with TRBD1 identical over 8 bases. CDR1 DFQATT and CDR2 SNEGSKA come from the germline V gene (reference sequence). This CDR3 has 14 residues. CDR3 sequence reads: CSADTFQGAGIFQF. Here the CDR3 DNA reads TGCAGTGCTGACACGTTTCAGGGGGCAGGGATCTTTCAGTTC.

By share, this clone counts as medium-sized. V is TRBV11-3 and J is TRBJ2-7; no definite D call. The CDR3 has 12 amino acids. The germline gives CDR1 SGHNT, CDR2 YENEEA. V was cut by 5 bases and J by 3 bases, with 8 bases left in between. CDR3 loop: CASSTNSYEQYF. CDR3 DNA sequence: TGTGCCAGCAGCACAAACAGCTACGAGCAGTACTTC. Full variable domain (remainder filled in from reference TRBV11-3 and TRBJ2-7): EAGVVQSPRYKIIEKKQPVAFWCNPISGHNTLYWYLQNLGQGPELLIRYENEEAVDDSQLPKDRFSAERLKGVDSTLKIQPAELGDSAVYLCASSTNSYEQYFGPGTRLTVT.

Relative to its sample, this clone is medium-sized. The chain employs TRBV7-8 and TRBJ2-3; the match to TRBD2 covers 10 bases. The germline gives CDR1 SGHVS, CDR2 FQNEAQ. J was trimmed by 2 bases and V by 8 bases; bases with no gene match: 10. This CDR3 comprises 16 residues. The CDR3 loop reads CASSLHSGGSTDTQYF. DNA for the CDR3: TGTGCCAGCTCCCTCCATAGCGGGGGGTCCACAGATACGCAGTATTTT.

This clone has a count of ten or more. The chain employs TRBV5-6 and TRBJ2-3; D gene uncertain. This CDR3 has 15 amino acids. CDR1 is SGHDT and CDR2 is YYEEEE in the germline V gene. V was pared by 1 base and J by 2 bases, with 11 bases between. The CDR3 bases are TGTGCCAGCAGCTTGATCCAGTCTAACACAGATACGCAGTATTTT. Translating it yields CASSLIQSNTDTQYF.

This clone is termed medium-sized (0.01 to 0.1%). This rearrangement joins TRBV4-3 to TRBJ2-7; 13 bases line up with TRBD2. J gave up 4 bases and V 3 bases, and 3 bases lay outside the gene matches. CDR3 size: 15 residues. Germline V gives CDR1 LGHNA, CDR2 YSLEER. The DNA for the CDR3 is TGCGCCAGCAGCCAGTTACTAGCGGGAGGGTACGAGCAGTACTTC. The encoded protein is CASSQLLAGGYEQYF.

This clone was seen ten or more times. The genes are TRBV20-1 and TRBJ2-5; D possibly matches TRBD1 or TRBD2 (5 bases each). CDR1 is DFQATT and CDR2 is SNEGSKA in the germline V gene (reference sequence). CDR3 length: 15 residues. Trimming left V 6 bases short and J 2 bases short, with 19 bases between. The CDR3, as DNA: TGCAGTGCAACACCCGGGACCACTGCACAAGAGACCCAGTACTTC. This gives the protein CSATPGTTAQETQYF.

This clone was seen more than once but under ten times. This CDR3 reads CASSLSGVTLTGELFF. CDR3 DNA: TGTGCCAGCAGTTTATCGGGGGTAACCCTCACCGGGGAGCTGTTTTTT. The rearrangement joins TRBV28 to TRBJ2-2; D possibly corresponds to TRBD2 (6 bases). V lost 1 base, J lost 4 bases, and 13 bases lay in between. CDR1 and CDR2 from the germline V gene are MDHEN and SYDVKM. This CDR3 has 16 residues.

This clone occurred many times. The gene calls are TRBV3-1 and TRBJ2-4, with unresolved D. Trimming stripped 5 bases from V and 1 base from J, with 9 bases between. This CDR3 is built from 14 residues. Germline V gives CDR1 LGHDT, CDR2 YNNKEL (reference sequence). CDR3 residues: CASSKGLAKNIQYF. CDR3 in DNA: TGTGCCAGCAGCAAAGGGTTGGCCAAAAACATTCAGTACTTC.

A few counts support this clone. The chain recombines TRBV6-1 with TRBJ2-3; 9 nucleotides align to TRBD1. The ends lost 7 bases at V and 4 bases at J; junction bases unmatched: 12. Per the germline V gene, CDR1 is MNHNS and CDR2 is SASEGT. The CDR3 is 16 residues long. The CDR3 bases are TGTGCCAGCACCATGAACAGGGGGCGAGGATCAGATACGCAGTATTTT. Amino acids: CASTMNRGRGSDTQYF.

The sample holds many counts of this clone. This sequence joins TRBV11-2 and TRBJ2-3; D is perhaps TRBD1 (5 bases). Trimming took off 5 bases at V and 7 bases at J, with 16 bases between the two ends. The CDR3 totals 14 residues. Germline V gene sequence: CDR1 SGHAT, CDR2 FQNNGV. The CDR3 sequence: CASSPVLRGNTQYF. The CDR3 DNA reads TGTGCCAGCAGCCCAGTATTAAGGGGAAATACGCAGTATTTT.

This clone was counted at least ten times. This chain connects TRBV6-1 to TRBJ2-1; possibly TRBD1 or TRBD2 for D (6 bases each). The germline V and J ends were trimmed by 6 bases and 8 bases, with 14 bases remaining between them. This CDR3 spans 13 amino acids. Germline CDR1 MNHNS, CDR2 SASEGT. CDR3 coding DNA: TGTGCCAGCAGCATAAGGGGGGCTTATGAGCAGTTCTTC. Protein product: CASSIRGAYEQFF.

In its sample, this clone was seen many times. J is TRBJ2-3 and V is TRBV12-3 or TRBV12-4, with D perhaps given as TRBD1 or TRBD2 (6 bases each). V was pared by 7 bases and J by 0 bases, with 11 bases between. The CDR3 consists of 14 residues. The CDR3 DNA reads as TGTGCCAGCAAGGGGGGCCTCAGCACAGATACGCAGTATTTT. This codes for CASKGGLSTDTQYF.

The rearrangement links TRBV7-2 to TRBJ2-7, with TRBD1 matching 9 bases. Looked up from germline, CDR1 is SGHTA and CDR2 is FQGNSA. The CDR3 runs to 15 residues. The V gene end was trimmed by 5 bases and the J gene end by 2 bases; junction bases not matched to a gene: 7. The CDR3 DNA sequence: TGTGCCAGCAGCGGTACCGGGACAGGGACCTACGAGCAGTACTTC. Amino acid sequence: CASSGTGTGTYEQYF.

This clone was found many times. The junction does not match germline at one end; this may be a read error. CDR3 coding DNA: TGTGCCAGCTCCCCACGACAGACAGAGACCCAGTACTTC. It yields the protein CASSPRQTETQYF. The chain combines TRBV18 with TRBJ2-5; TRBD1 is a possible D gene (5 bases). Germline CDR1 is KGHSH and CDR2 is LQKENI. The CDR3 runs to 13 residues.

CDR3 coding DNA: TGCAGTGCTAGAGCACGGAAGCGGGAGCCAACGAACACCGGGGAGCTGTTTTTT. It is translated as CSARARKREPTNTGELFF. The gene calls are TRBV20-1 and TRBJ2-2, with TRBD2 matching over 8 bases. The CDR3 is 18 residues long. The V and J ends lost 1 base and 0 bases, in that order; junction bases with no gene match: 10. CDR1 is DFQATT and CDR2 is SNEGSKA in the germline V gene (reference sequence).

This clone was picked up many times. A much larger clone differs from this one at a single base, so this may be a read error. The gene calls are TRBV15 and TRBJ2-3; 8 nucleotides align to TRBD2. The CDR3 spans 14 residues. Per germline, CDR1 LNHNV and CDR2 YYDKDF (reference sequence). The CDR3 nucleotides read TGTGCCACCAGCGGAATGTTGACTAGCGATACGCAGTGTTTT. Protein product: CATSGMLTSDTQCF.